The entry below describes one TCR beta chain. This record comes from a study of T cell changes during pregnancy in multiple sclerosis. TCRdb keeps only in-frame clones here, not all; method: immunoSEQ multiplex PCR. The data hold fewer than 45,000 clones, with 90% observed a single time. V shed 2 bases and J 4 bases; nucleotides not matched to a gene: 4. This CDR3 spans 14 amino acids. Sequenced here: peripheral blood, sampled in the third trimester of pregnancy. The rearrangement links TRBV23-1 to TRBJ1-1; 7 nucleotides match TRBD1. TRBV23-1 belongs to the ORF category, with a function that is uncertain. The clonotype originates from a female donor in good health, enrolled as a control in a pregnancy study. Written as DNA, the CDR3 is TGCGCCAGCAGTCAAGAGGGGGCGGGCACTGAAGCTTTCTTT. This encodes CASSQEGAGTEAFF.